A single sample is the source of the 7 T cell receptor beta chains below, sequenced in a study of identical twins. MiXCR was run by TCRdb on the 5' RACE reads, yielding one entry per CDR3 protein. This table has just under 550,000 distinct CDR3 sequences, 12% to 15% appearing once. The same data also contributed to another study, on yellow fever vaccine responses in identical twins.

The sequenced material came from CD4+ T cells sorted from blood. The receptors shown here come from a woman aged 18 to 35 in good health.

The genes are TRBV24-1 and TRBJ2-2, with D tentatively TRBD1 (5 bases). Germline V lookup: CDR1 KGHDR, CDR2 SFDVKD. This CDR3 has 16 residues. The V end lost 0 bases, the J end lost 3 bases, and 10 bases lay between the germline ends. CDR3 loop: CATSDLGQGYTGELFF. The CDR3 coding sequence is TGTGCCACCAGTGATTTGGGGCAGGGTTACACCGGGGAGCTGTTTTTT.

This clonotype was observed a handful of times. The CDR3 loop reads CAINPGQGIYEQYF. The CDR3, as DNA: TGTGCCATCAACCCGGGACAGGGGATATACGAGCAGTACTTC. The rearrangement links TRBV10-3 to TRBJ2-7; TRBD1 agrees at 10 bases. V lost 7 bases and J lost 4; bases outside the gene matches: 7. Germline values: CDR1 ENHRY, CDR2 SYGVKD. This CDR3 is 14 amino acids long.

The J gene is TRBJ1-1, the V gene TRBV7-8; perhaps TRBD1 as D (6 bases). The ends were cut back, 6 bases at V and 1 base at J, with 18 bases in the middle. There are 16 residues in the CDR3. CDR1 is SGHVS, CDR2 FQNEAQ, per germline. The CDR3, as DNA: TGTGCCAGCAGACTACAGGGCTTGTCAGAGAACACTGAAGCTTTCTTT. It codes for CASRLQGLSENTEAFF.

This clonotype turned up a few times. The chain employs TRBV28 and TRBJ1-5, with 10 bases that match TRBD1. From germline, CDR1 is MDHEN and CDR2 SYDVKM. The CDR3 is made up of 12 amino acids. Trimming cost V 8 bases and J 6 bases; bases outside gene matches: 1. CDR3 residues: CASGTGAQPQHF. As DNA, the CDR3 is TGTGCCAGCGGGACAGGGGCTCAGCCCCAGCATTTT.

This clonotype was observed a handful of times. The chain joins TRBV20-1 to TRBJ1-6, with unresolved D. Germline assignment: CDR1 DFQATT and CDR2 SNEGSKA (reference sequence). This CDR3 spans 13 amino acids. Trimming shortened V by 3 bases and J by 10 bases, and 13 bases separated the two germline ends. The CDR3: CSARHKIGSPLHF. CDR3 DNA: TGCAGTGCTAGGCACAAAATTGGCTCACCCCTCCACTTT.

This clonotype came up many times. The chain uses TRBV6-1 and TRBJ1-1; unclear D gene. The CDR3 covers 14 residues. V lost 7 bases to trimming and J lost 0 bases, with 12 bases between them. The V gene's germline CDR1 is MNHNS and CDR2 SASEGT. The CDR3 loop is CASKQISLNTEAFF. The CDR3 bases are TGTGCCAGCAAACAGATCTCTTTGAACACTGAAGCTTTCTTT.

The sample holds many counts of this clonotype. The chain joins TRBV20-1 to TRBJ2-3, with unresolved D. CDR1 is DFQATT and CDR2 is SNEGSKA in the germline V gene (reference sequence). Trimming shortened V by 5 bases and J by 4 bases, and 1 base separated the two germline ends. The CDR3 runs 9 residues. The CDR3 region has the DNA TGCAGTGCTCCAGATACGCAGTATTTT. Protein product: CSAPDTQYF.